The next 23 T cell receptor beta chains were all read from a single sample in a study of T cell responses to AZD1222 COVID-19 vaccine (dated by TCRdb to about 2021). Receptor libraries were prepared by the immunoSEQ multiplex PCR assay. This is the immuneACCESS table as TCRdb keeps it, with only in-frame sequences that have V and J called. A part of the clones is gone; compared with another copy, unresolved V genes explain less than half, and the rest is unexplained. This sample holds over 100,000 clones; roughly 90% were observed only once. About 1.1% of the sample is taken by the ten largest. Interpreted using the paper, the time point label stands for: about 28 days (+/-7) after the second vaccine dose. Specimen: peripheral blood, collected 28 days after the second AZD1222 dose. The receptors were gathered from an adult who received the AZD1222 COVID-19 vaccine.

The V and J genes are TRBV19 and TRBJ2-1, with 8 nucleotides matching TRBD2. Germline-derived CDR1 and CDR2 are LNHDA and SQIVND (reference sequence). There are 13 residues in the CDR3. The J segment lost 13 bases and the V segment lost 3 bases, leaving 8 bases of the junction unmatched. The CDR3 sequence is CASSIELAGIQFF. CDR3 DNA sequence: TGTGCCAGTAGTATCGAGTTAGCGGGAATTCAGTTCTTC. The whole variable domain, filled in from reference TRBV19 and TRBJ2-1, reads DGGITQSPKYLFRKEGQNVTLSCEQNLNHDAMYWYRQDPGQGLRLIYYSQIVNDFQKGDIAEGYSVSREKKESFPLTVTSAQKNPTAFYLCASSIELAGIQFFGPGTRLTVL.

The table lists this clone with a count of one. The chain is built from TRBV3-1 (or the pseudogene TRBV3-2) and TRBJ2-7; 9 bases agree with TRBD2. Germline trimming cut 1 base from V and 4 bases from J; bases unmatched to any gene: 8. Germline lookup yields CDR1 LGHDT and CDR2 YNNKEL (reference sequence). The CDR3 runs 16 residues. This CDR3 reads CASSQVSSGIVYEQYF. CDR3 sequence (DNA): TGTGCCAGCAGCCAAGTATCTAGCGGGATAGTTTACGAGCAGTACTTC.

The chain recombines TRBV5-1 with TRBJ2-3, with 8 bases identical to TRBD2. V shed 4 bases and J 6 bases; nucleotides not matched to a gene: 16. The germline V gene has CDR1 SGHRS and CDR2 YFSETQ. CDR3 length: 17 amino acids. CDR3 sequence (DNA): TGCGCCAGCAGCCAGACCTCAGCGGGAGCGAGCTGGGATACGCAGTATTTT. Residues: CASSQTSAGASWDTQYF.

This sequence joins TRBV9 and TRBJ1-6, with D maybe TRBD1 (6 bases). The CDR3 has 16 residues. Trimming stripped 4 bases from V and 7 bases from J, with 18 bases between. Germline lookup yields CDR1 SGDLS and CDR2 YYNGEE. The CDR3 sequence: CASSSGDNRGNSPLHF. The CDR3, as DNA: TGTGCCAGCAGCTCCGGGGACAACCGAGGGAATTCACCCCTCCACTTT.

The sample holds one count of this clone. The chain joins TRBV3-1 (or the pseudogene TRBV3-2) to TRBJ2-6; possible D gene TRBD2, 6 bases. Deletions cut 3 bases from V and 3 bases from J, with 15 bases between. Germline values: CDR1 LGHDT, CDR2 YNNKEL (reference sequence). This CDR3 has 17 residues. The CDR3, as DNA: TGTGCCAGCAGCCATAGGACTAAGTCGTTTGGGGCCAACGTCCTGACTTTC. It encodes CASSHRTKSFGANVLTF.

The J gene is TRBJ2-2, the V gene TRBV7-9, with D tentatively TRBD1 or TRBD2 (5 bases each). Germline V gene data show CDR1 as SEHNR and CDR2 as FQNEAQ (reference sequence). The V end was cut by 2 bases, the J end by 4 bases, with 8 bases between. The length of the CDR3 is 14 residues. In DNA, the CDR3 is TGTGCCAGCAGCTTAAGAGGGACCACCGGGGAGCTGTTTTTT. Protein: CASSLRGTTGELFF.

A remark on this clone: Other DNA sequences in this sample translate to the same CDR3. The rearrangement uses TRBV27 and TRBJ2-6; D is unresolved. Germline V CDR1 and CDR2: MNHEY, SMNVEV (reference sequence). Trimming took 9 bases from V and 0 from J, leaving 6 bases between them. The CDR3 length is 13 residues. In DNA, the CDR3 is TGTGCCAGTTCCTTCTCTGGGGCCAACGTCCTGACTTTC. Its translation is CASSFSGANVLTF.

The rearrangement uses TRBV9 and TRBJ1-4; the D gene is possibly TRBD1 (6 bases). The V gene's germline CDR1 is SGDLS and CDR2 YYNGEE. V was trimmed by 0 bases and J by 4 bases, leaving 16 bases between them. This CDR3 comprises 17 residues. This CDR3 is CASSVDSGGGINEKLFF. The CDR3 DNA sequence: TGTGCCAGCAGCGTAGATTCCGGGGGCGGGATTAATGAAAAACTGTTTTTT.

V gene TRBV14 combines with J gene TRBJ1-2; D is ambiguous. This CDR3 is built from 15 residues. Trimming pared 0 bases from V and 1 base from J, leaving 9 bases between. Germline CDR1 and CDR2: SGHDN and FVKESK. Written as DNA, the CDR3 is TGTGCCAGCAGCCAAGATCCCCGCCATAACTATGGCTACACCTTC. It yields the protein CASSQDPRHNYGYTF.

This clone came up once. This rearrangement joins TRBV5-1 to TRBJ1-1, with D perhaps matching TRBD1 (5 bases). Germline V CDR1 and CDR2: SGHRS, YFSETQ. Trimming pared 0 bases from V and 2 bases from J, leaving 11 bases between. CDR3 length: 15 residues. The CDR3 bases are TGCGCCAGCAGCTTGGATGGGACGGTAAACACTGAAGCTTTCTTT. It translates to CASSLDGTVNTEAFF.

The gene calls are TRBV11-2 and TRBJ2-3; D is undetermined. This CDR3 has 13 residues. Germline CDR1 SGHAT, CDR2 FQNNGV. Between the trimmed V and J ends, which lost 3 bases and 2 bases, there was a span of 6 bases. The CDR3 DNA reads as TGTGCCAGCAGCTTGGGCAACACAGATACGCAGTATTTT. Its protein is CASSLGNTDTQYF.

In its sample, this clone was seen once. This chain connects TRBV13 to TRBJ2-1, with TRBD2 identical over 10 bases. The CDR3 has 17 amino acids. Trimming removed 5 bases from V and 5 bases from J; junction bases left unmatched: 12. The germline CDR1 and CDR2 sequences are PRHDT and FYEKMQ (reference sequence). This chain's CDR3 is CASSAGLAQEGNNEQFF. Here the CDR3 DNA reads TGTGCCAGCAGCGCGGGACTAGCGCAAGAAGGGAACAATGAGCAGTTCTTC.

The chain has TRBV12-3 or TRBV12-4 and TRBJ1-4; 7 nucleotides line up with TRBD1. The V and J ends lost 2 bases and 7 bases, in that order; junction bases with no gene match: 1. The CDR3 loop spans 13 amino acids. CDR3 DNA: TGTGCCAGCAGTTTACGACAGGGTGAAAAACTGTTTTTT. Translated: CASSLRQGEKLFF.

This clone was recorded only once. Given the absence of the conserved phenylalanine or tryptophan at the CDR3 end, a read error is likely. It is unclear where the CDR3 begins or ends on the DNA, so no DNA is shown, and the CDR3 is as TCRdb lists it. This sequence joins TRBV18 and TRBJ1-1. Germline lookup yields CDR1 KGHSH and CDR2 LQKENI. Including both end residues, the CDR3 is 11 amino acids long. This CDR3 reads CASSQSLREEL.

The chain joins TRBV9 to TRBJ1-2; D is possibly TRBD1 (6 bases). Germline lookup yields CDR1 SGDLS and CDR2 YYNGEE. V was cut by 6 bases and J by 4 bases, with 16 bases left in between. The CDR3 has 14 amino acids. In nucleotides, the CDR3 is TGTGCCAGCACCCAACAGGGACCACCCTATGGCTACACCTTC. Its protein product is CASTQQGPPYGYTF.

This CDR3 reads CASSVVGSRTDTQYF. The CDR3 DNA sequence: TGTGCCAGCAGTGTGGTCGGGAGTCGGACAGATACGCAGTATTTT. V gene TRBV25-1 combines with J gene TRBJ2-3; a weak D match, TRBD2 (6 bases). The CDR3 runs 15 residues. V was shortened by 4 bases and J by 3 bases, with 14 bases between the two germline ends. The germline gives CDR1 MGHDK, CDR2 SYGVNS.

The chain carries TRBV13 and TRBJ2-7, with 13 bases that match TRBD2. Germline V lookup: CDR1 PRHDT, CDR2 FYEKMQ (reference sequence). After removal of 5 bases from V and 4 bases from J, the junction contained 29 bases not matched to a gene. This CDR3 comprises 23 residues. The CDR3 sequence is CASSRTDLSAGTSGKVGIYEQYF. The DNA of the CDR3 is TGTGCCAGCAGCCGAACGGACTTATCTGCCGGGACTAGCGGGAAGGTTGGTATTTACGAGCAGTACTTC.

V gene TRBV18 combines with J gene TRBJ2-7; 10 bases agree with TRBD1. This CDR3 is 14 amino acids long. V gave up 7 bases and J gave up 5 bases; unmatched junction bases: 8. Looked up from germline, CDR1 is KGHSH and CDR2 is LQKENI. CDR3 in amino acids: CASLPGQGFHEQYF. The CDR3 coding sequence is TGTGCCAGCTTGCCGGGACAGGGGTTCCACGAGCAGTACTTC.

V usage is TRBV21-1 and J usage is TRBJ2-5; the table's D call, TRBD2, was not checked against the DNA. TRBV21-1 is recorded as a pseudogene. There are 14 residues in the CDR3. The CDR3 region is CASSSRTRQETQYF. The CDR3 region has the DNA TGTGCCAGCAGCTCCCGGACTAGACAAGAGACCCAGTACTTC.

V and J are TRBV20-1 and TRBJ1-1, with D possibly matching TRBD1 (5 bases). CDR3 length: 14 amino acids. Germline assignment: CDR1 DFQATT and CDR2 SNEGSKA (reference sequence). The ends were cut back, 3 bases at V and 7 bases at J, with 18 bases in the middle. CDR3: CSASASTERDEAFF. CDR3 in DNA: TGCAGTGCTAGTGCGTCGACAGAGAGAGATGAAGCTTTCTTT.

The chain employs TRBV7-2 and TRBJ2-3; D might be TRBD2 (6 bases). The CDR3 has 12 amino acids. CDR1 SGHTA and CDR2 FQGNSA come from the germline V gene. Trimming left V 5 bases short and J 7 bases short, with 10 bases between. CDR3 sequence (DNA): TGTGCCAGCAGCGTAGGGACTTATACGCAGTATTTT. It specifies CASSVGTYTQYF. The whole variable domain, remainder taken from reference TRBV7-2 and TRBJ2-3, is GAGVSQSPSNKVTEKGKDVELRCDPISGHTALYWYRQSLGQGLEFLIYFQGNSAPDKSGLPSDRFSAERTGGSVSTLTIQRTQQEDSAVYLCASSVGTYTQYFGPGTRLTVL.

The chain links TRBV5-1 to TRBJ2-3; D is unresolved. Between the trimmed V and J ends, which lost 0 bases and 3 bases, there was a span of 11 bases. CDR1 is SGHRS and CDR2 is YFSETQ in the germline V gene. The CDR3 is made up of 15 amino acids. CDR3 coding DNA: TGCGCCAGCAGCTTGGAACCGATGGAGACAGATACGCAGTATTTT. It specifies CASSLEPMETDTQYF.

This clone was detected once. CDR3 sequence: CASRSVTGPSGEQYF. For the CDR3, the DNA is TGCGCCAGCAGAAGTGTCACAGGGCCCTCTGGCGAGCAGTACTTC. J is TRBJ2-7 and V is TRBV5-1; perhaps TRBD1 as D (6 bases). The CDR3 covers 15 residues. Trimming removed 5 bases at V and 6 bases at J, with 21 bases between. Germline V gene sequence: CDR1 SGHRS, CDR2 YFSETQ.